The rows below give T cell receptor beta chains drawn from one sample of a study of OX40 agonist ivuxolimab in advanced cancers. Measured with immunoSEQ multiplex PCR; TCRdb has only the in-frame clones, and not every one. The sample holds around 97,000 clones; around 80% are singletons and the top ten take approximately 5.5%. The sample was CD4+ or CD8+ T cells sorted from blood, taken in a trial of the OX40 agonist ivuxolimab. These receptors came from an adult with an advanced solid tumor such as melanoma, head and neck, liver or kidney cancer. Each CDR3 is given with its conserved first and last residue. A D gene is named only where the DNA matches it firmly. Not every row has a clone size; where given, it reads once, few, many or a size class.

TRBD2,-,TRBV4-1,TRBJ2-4,TGCGCCAGCAGCACTCGGGGGGAGGAGGGAGCCAAAAACATTCAGTACTTC,CASSTRGEEGAKNIQYF
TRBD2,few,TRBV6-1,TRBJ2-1,TGTGCCAGCAGTGAAGCGGGGAGGGATGAGCAGTTCTTC,CASSEAGRDEQFF
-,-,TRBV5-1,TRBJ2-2,TGCGCCAGCAGCTTGGTTCTAGCCAGCGGCGGGGAGCTGTTTTTT,CASSLVLASGGELFF
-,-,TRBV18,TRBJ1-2,TGTGCCAGCTCACCGGTGGCTAACTATGGCTACACCTTC,CASSPVANYGYTF
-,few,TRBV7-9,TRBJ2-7,TGTGCCAGCAGCTTGGGGGTCCGCTACGAGCAGTACTTC,CASSLGVRYEQYF
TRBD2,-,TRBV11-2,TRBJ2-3,TGTGCCAGCAGCTTGGGGACTAGCGGGAGGGGAGATACGCAGTATTTT,CASSLGTSGRGDTQYF
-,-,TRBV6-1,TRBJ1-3,TGTGCCAGCAGTGCCCTCCTCAACCGGGACCGAGGAAACACCATATATTTT,CASSALLNRDRGNTIYF
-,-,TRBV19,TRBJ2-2,TGTGCCAGTAGTATAAGAGGGACCTTGAACACCGGGGAGCTGTTTTTT,CASSIRGTLNTGELFF
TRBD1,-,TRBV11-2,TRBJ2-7,TGTGCCAGCAGCACTCTAGGGGGGCCGGGACAGGGGCCCTACGAGCAGTACTTC,CASSTLGGPGQGPYEQYF
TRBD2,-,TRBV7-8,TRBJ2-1,TGTGCCAGCAGCTTTGGGACTAGCGGGGGACTTTACAATGAGCAGTTCTTC,CASSFGTSGGLYNEQFF
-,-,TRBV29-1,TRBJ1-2,TGCAGCGTTGACGGGGAGTACTATGGCTACACCTTC,CSVDGEYYGYTF
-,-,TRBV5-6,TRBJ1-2,TGTGCCAGCAGCGCTATGGACAGTAGGTCTAATGGCTACACCTTC,CASSAMDSRSNGYTF
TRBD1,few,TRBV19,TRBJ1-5,TGTGCCAGTAGTACCCGGGACAGGGCATATCAGCCCCAGCATTTT,CASSTRDRAYQPQHF
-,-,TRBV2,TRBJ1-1,TGTGCCAGCAGTGATTCGCCAGGGAGGTCCGACACTGAAGCTTTCTTT,CASSDSPGRSDTEAFF
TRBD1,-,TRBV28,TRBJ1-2,TGTGCCAGCAGTGCCACAGGGGGAAATTATGGCTACACCTTC,CASSATGGNYGYTF
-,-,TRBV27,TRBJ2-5,TGTGCCAGCAGTTTGGCACAACAAGAGACCCAGTACTTC,CASSLAQQETQYF
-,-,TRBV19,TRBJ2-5,TGTGCCAGTAGTATCCAAGCGGAAGAGACCCAGTACTTC,CASSIQAEETQYF
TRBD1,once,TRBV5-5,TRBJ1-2,TGTGCCAGCAGCTTGAACAGGGGACATGGCTACACCTTC,CASSLNRGHGYTF
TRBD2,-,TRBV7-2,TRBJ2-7,TGTGCCAGCACCGGGACTACCCACTCCTACGAGCAGTACTTC,CASTGTTHSYEQYF
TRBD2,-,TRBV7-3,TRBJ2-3,TGTGCCAGCAGCTTAACGCGACTAGCGGGGAGAGAAACAGATACGCAGTATTTT,CASSLTRLAGRETDTQYF
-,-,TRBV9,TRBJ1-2,TGTGCCAGCAGCGTTGGGGGACGAGGCTACACCTTC,CASSVGGRGYTF
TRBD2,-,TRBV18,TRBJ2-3,TGTGCCAGCTCACGAACCGGGGCGGCGGGGGGCACAGATACGCAGTATTTT,CASSRTGAAGGTDTQYF
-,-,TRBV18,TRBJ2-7,TGTGCCAGCTCACCACAGGCAGATTCCTACGAGCAGTACTTC,CASSPQADSYEQYF
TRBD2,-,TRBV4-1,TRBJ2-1,TGCGCCAGCAGCCAAGATTTCGCTAGCGGGAGTGGTAATGAGCAGTTCTTC,CASSQDFASGSGNEQFF
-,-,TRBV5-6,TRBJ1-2,TGTGCCAGCAGCTTGACAGGGCCGGGAGGCTACACCTTC,CASSLTGPGGYTF
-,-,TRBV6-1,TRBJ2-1,TGTGCCAGCAGTGAAGTACCCAGGGATGAGCAGTTCTTC,CASSEVPRDEQFF
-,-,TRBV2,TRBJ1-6,TGTGCCAGCAGTTCCCGGACAGACCCTAGAAATTCACCCCTCCACTTT,CASSSRTDPRNSPLHF
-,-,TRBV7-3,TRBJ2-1,TGTGCCAGCAGCCTTGCCTGGGGTCGATATGAGCAGTTCTTC,CASSLAWGRYEQFF
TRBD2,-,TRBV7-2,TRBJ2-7,TGTGCCAGCAGCTTAAGGACTAGCGGGAGGGAAGAGCAGTACTTC,CASSLRTSGREEQYF
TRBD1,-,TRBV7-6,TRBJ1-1,TGTGCCAGCAGCTTGACGGGACAGGCCGAAGCTTTCTTT,CASSLTGQAEAFF
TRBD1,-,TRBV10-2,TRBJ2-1,TGCGCCAGCAGTGAGAACTCGGGACAGGGGGCAGGCCATGAGCAGTTCTTC,CASSENSGQGAGHEQFF
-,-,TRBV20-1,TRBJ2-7,TGCAGTGCCCAGTATTCCTACGAGCAGTACTTC,CSAQYSYEQYF
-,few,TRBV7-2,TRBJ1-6,TGTGCCAGCAGCTTGGACGGAAATTCACCCCTCCACTTT,CASSLDGNSPLHF
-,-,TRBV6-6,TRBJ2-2,TGTGCCAGCATTTCCCTCCCCACCGGGGAGCTGTTTTTT,CASISLPTGELFF
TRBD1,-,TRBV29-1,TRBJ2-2,TGCAGCGTTGATGACAGGGGCACCGGGGAGCTGTTTTTT,CSVDDRGTGELFF
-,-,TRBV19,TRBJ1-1,TGTGCCAGTAGTATGGCAGGAGGGATGAACACTGAAGCTTTCTTT,CASSMAGGMNTEAFF
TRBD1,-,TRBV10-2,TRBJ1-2,TGCGCCAGCAGTGAAGGCAGGGGGGATGGCTACACCTTC,CASSEGRGDGYTF
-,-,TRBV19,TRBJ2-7,TGTGCCAGTAGGGGACTCTACGAGCAGTACTTC,CASRGLYEQYF
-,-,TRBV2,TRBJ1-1,TGTGCCAGCAGTGATTCAGGGGCGGTGAACACTGAAGCTTTCTTT,CASSDSGAVNTEAFF
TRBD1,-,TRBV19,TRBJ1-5,TGTGCCAGTAGGGACAGGGGGGACAATCAGCCCCAGCATTTT,CASRDRGDNQPQHF
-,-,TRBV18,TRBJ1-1,TGTGCCAGCTCACCAATCGGGGAGGGGGCTGAAGCTTTCTTT,CASSPIGEGAEAFF
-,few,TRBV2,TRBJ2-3,TGTGCCAGCAGAAGACAGGGCACAGATACGCAGTATTTT,CASRRQGTDTQYF
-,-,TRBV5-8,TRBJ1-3,TGTGCCAGCAGCTTAGGGGTTACGAACTCTGGAAACACCATATATTTT,CASSLGVTNSGNTIYF
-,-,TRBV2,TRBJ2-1,TGTGCCAGCAGTGAAAGGACAGCTCATGAGCAGTTCTTC,CASSERTAHEQFF
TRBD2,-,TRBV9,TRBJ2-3,TGTGCCAGCAGCGTAGCGGGGGGACTCCCCACAGATACGCAGTATTTT,CASSVAGGLPTDTQYF
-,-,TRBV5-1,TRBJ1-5,TGCGCCAGCCGTGGGGGGCGGGATCAGCCCCAGCATTTT,CASRGGRDQPQHF
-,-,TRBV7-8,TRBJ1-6,TGTGCCAGCAGCCGCCAGAGGGGGACCAATTCACCCCTCCACTTT,CASSRQRGTNSPLHF
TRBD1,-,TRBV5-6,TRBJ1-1,TGTGCCAGCAGCTTTCAGGGGGCCGCGAGCACTGAAGCTTTCTTT,CASSFQGAASTEAFF
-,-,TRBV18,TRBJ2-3,TGTGCCAGCTCCCATTCTAACGGCGGCAGTACAGATACGCAGTATTTT,CASSHSNGGSTDTQYF
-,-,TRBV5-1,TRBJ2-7,TGCGCCAGCAGCTTGGATGGATCCCTCTACGAGCAGTACTTC,CASSLDGSLYEQYF
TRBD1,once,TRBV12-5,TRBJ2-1,TGTGCTAGTGGCACGGGACAGGCTTACAATGAGCAGTTCTTC,CASGTGQAYNEQFF
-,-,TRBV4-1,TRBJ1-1,TGCGCCAGCAGAGCGGTTAGCACTGAAGCTTTCTTT,CASRAVSTEAFF